The present T cell receptor (beta chain) was sequenced within a study of shared clonotypes between healthy human individuals. CDR3 length equals 15 residues. The germline gives CDR1 LGHNA, CDR2 YSLEER. V lost 4 bases, J lost 1 base, and 13 bases lay in between. Positive CCR7 selection of CD45RO-negative cells yielded the naive CD8 cells, and terminally differentiated effector memory CD45RA+ cells were excluded. Nashville, Tennessee was home to all donors, each a Caucasian adult. Clones were read by immunoSEQ multiplex PCR, and TCRdb kept only the in-frame ones, dropping some. The table lists about 580,000 clones, 98% of them singletons.

The sequencing input was naive CD8+ T cells sorted from blood. This chain connects TRBV4-3 to TRBJ1-1, with no clear D. This clonotype was sampled from a man aged 25-45 years in good health. CDR3: CASSPGRYQNTEAFF. CDR3 bases: TGCGCCAGCAGCCCTGGACGATACCAGAACACTGAAGCTTTCTTT.